The present TCR beta chain was sequenced within a study of human thymus T cells. The method was immunoSEQ multiplex PCR; TCRdb's version includes in-frame clones alone and lacks a portion of them. The sample has about 50,000 clones, about 95% seen once; the top ten hold approximately 0.15%. It was healthy Finnish infants having corrective surgery for congenital heart defects who were the donors. No fixed cell number was used; all available blood leukocytes supplied DNA. Comment on this clone: Antigen specificity is unknown.

Study-wide results and caveats: It looked as if thymic and blood repertoires used V and J genes in a biased way.

The germline V and J ends were trimmed by 5 bases and 2 bases, with 16 bases remaining between them. The CDR3 is 15 residues long. The germline V gene has CDR1 SGHTA and CDR2 FQGNSA. Specimen: blood. The sequence came from a girl under three years old with a congenital heart defect but otherwise immunologically healthy. The chain is built from TRBV7-2 and TRBJ2-7; D call uncertain. CDR3: CASSPAVGSTYEQYF. The CDR3 nucleotides are TGTGCCAGCAGCCCCGCGGTGGGCAGTACCTACGAGCAGTACTTC.